This note documents a single T cell receptor beta chain sequence. The record originates from a study of blood T cell repertoires in COVID-19. The repertoire was sequenced with immunoSEQ multiplex PCR; TCRdb's copy has only in-frame clones and lacks some. The table has fewer than 40,000 clones, about 77% seen once. The specimen was peripheral blood. The clonotype was recovered from a man aged 60 to 69 with acute or convalescent COVID-19.

The CDR3 sequence: CASSTLALESGQGVHGTDTQYF. CDR3 DNA sequence: TGTGCCAGCAGCACGCTAGCATTGGAGTCGGGACAGGGGGTCCACGGCACAGATACGCAGTATTTT. V is TRBV21-1 and J is TRBJ2-3; TRBD1, the table's D call, lacks a check against the DNA. TRBV21-1 is shown as a pseudogene. CDR3 length: 22 residues.